The clone carrying this T cell receptor beta chain occurred many times. This CDR3 spans 15 amino acids. V was clipped by 3 bases and J by 3 bases; unmatched bases: 7. TCRdb ran MiXCR on the RT-PCR reads and lists one entry per CDR3 protein. The table lists more than 600,000 distinct CDR3 sequences, 14% of them singletons. The sample was memory CD4+ T cells from blood. The TCR sequence derives from a female donor in good health, serving as a healthy control. The chain employs TRBV12-3 or TRBV12-4 and TRBJ2-5, with 7 positions matching TRBD1. The CDR3 DNA follows: TGTGCCAGCAGTTTCCCAAACAGGGGCGAAGAGACCCAGTACTTC. Translating gives CASSFPNRGEETQYF.